This entry lists 18 T cell receptor beta chains sequenced from one sample in a study of long-term antiretroviral therapy in people with HIV. Researchers report immunoSEQ v3.0 was run at survey level. TCRdb's table, derived via immunoSEQ multiplex PCR, lists solely in-frame clones and lacks some. The table shows about 43,000 clones, with less than 95% occurring only once. The sequenced sample was unsorted PBMCs, obtained 9 to 9.5 years after starting antiretroviral therapy. All receptors derive from a man younger than 40 with HIV.

The chain carries TRBV5-1 and TRBJ2-7, with D tentatively TRBD1 or TRBD2 (5 bases each). This CDR3 comprises 14 residues. Germline loops: CDR1 SGHRS, CDR2 YFSETQ. Trimming removed 0 bases at V and 0 bases at J, with 7 bases between. The CDR3 DNA follows: TGCGCCAGCAGCTTGGCCGGGGCCTCCTACGAGCAGTACGTC. Its protein product is CASSLAGASYEQYV.

The rearrangement joins TRBV4-1 to TRBJ1-3; D remains ambiguous. The CDR3 consists of 15 residues. V was pared by 4 bases and J by 0 bases, with 10 bases between. The V gene's germline CDR1 is MGHRA and CDR2 YSYEKL. CDR3 bases: TGCGCCAGCAGCCCTGGACGGACCTCTGGAAACACCATATATTTT. Protein sequence: CASSPGRTSGNTIYF.

The chain links TRBV7-2 to TRBJ2-2; D possibly uses TRBD1 or TRBD2 (5 bases each). The CDR3 is 14 residues long. In germline, CDR1 is SGHTA, CDR2 FQGNSA. Trimming stripped 4 bases from V and 7 bases from J, with 13 bases between. The CDR3 DNA is TGTGCCAGCAGCTCCGGGGCATGGGGCGGGGAGCTGTTTTTT. This gives the protein CASSSGAWGGELFF.

The chain uses TRBV30 and TRBJ1-1, with TRBD1 identical over 7 bases. The ends lost 0 bases at V and 0 bases at J; junction bases unmatched: 1. CDR1 GTSNPN and CDR2 SVGIG come from the germline V gene (reference sequence). There are 14 residues in the CDR3. CDR3 DNA sequence: TGTGCCTGGAGTGTGAGGGGGCTGAACACTGAAGCTTTCTTT. Its protein is CAWSVRGLNTEAFF. Supplemented by reference TRBV30 and TRBJ1-1, the full variable domain reads SQTIHQWPATLVQPVGSPLSLECTVEGTSNPNLYWYRQAAGRGLQLLFYSVGIGQISSEVPQNLSASRPQDRQFILSSKKLLLSDSGFYLCAWSVRGLNTEAFFGQGTRLTVV.

The chain carries TRBV27 and TRBJ2-7; TRBD1 or TRBD2 may be the D gene (6 bases each). From germline, CDR1 is MNHEY and CDR2 SMNVEV (reference sequence). This CDR3 comprises 14 residues. V lost 5 bases and J lost 7, with 18 bases in between. Written as DNA, the CDR3 is TGTGCCAGCAGTATCCAGGGGCCACGGGGGGAGCAGTACTTC. Its protein is CASSIQGPRGEQYF.

V usage is TRBV6-5 and J usage is TRBJ2-2; weak D call: TRBD2 (5 bases). The CDR3 is 14 residues long. Deletions cut 0 bases from V and 5 bases from J, with 7 bases between. Germline V gene lookup returns CDR1 MNHEY and CDR2 SVGAGI. CDR3 coding DNA: TGTGCCAGCAGTTACTCACCGGGGACCGGGGAGCTGTTTTTT. It specifies CASSYSPGTGELFF.

V usage is TRBV30 and J usage is TRBJ1-6; no clear D. CDR1 GTSNPN and CDR2 SVGIG come from the germline V gene (reference sequence). Trimming pared 0 bases from V and 8 bases from J, leaving 11 bases between. The CDR3 contains 14 residues. The CDR3 DNA is TGTGCCTGGAGTGTAGAAGGCTCCGATTCACCCCTCCACTTT. Protein: CAWSVEGSDSPLHF.

The chain combines TRBV6-5 with TRBJ2-5; 7 bases are shared with TRBD2. This CDR3 spans 14 amino acids. Germline V gives CDR1 MNHEY, CDR2 SVGAGI. V dropped 3 bases and J dropped 4; count of bases not matched to a gene: 5. The CDR3 here is CASSYLGEGETQYF. In DNA form, the CDR3 reads TGTGCCAGCAGTTATTTAGGGGAGGGAGAGACCCAGTACTTC.

The table lists this clone with a count of one. The rearrangement joins TRBV9 to TRBJ1-6; no firm D call. The germline CDR1 and CDR2 sequences are SGDLS and YYNGEE. V was shortened by 0 bases and J by 8 bases, with 6 bases between the two germline ends. This CDR3 spans 13 amino acids. CDR3 sequence reads: CASSVESYSPLHF. CDR3 in DNA: TGTGCCAGCAGCGTAGAGAGTTATTCACCCCTCCACTTT.

This clone was detected a few times. This sequence joins TRBV10-3 and TRBJ1-1; no firm D call. The CDR3 loop spans 15 amino acids. V gave up 4 bases and J gave up 1 base, with 13 bases separating them. CDR1 is ENHRY, CDR2 SYGVKD, per germline. Here the CDR3 reads CAISGPGGKNTEAFF. CDR3 nucleotides: TGTGCCATCAGTGGGCCGGGAGGGAAGAACACTGAAGCTTTCTTT.

The chain carries TRBV18 and TRBJ2-3; D not certain. V was clipped by 2 bases and J by 6 bases, with 6 bases between them. The CDR3 length is 12 residues. Germline lookup yields CDR1 KGHSH and CDR2 LQKENI. CDR3 loop: CASSPDGDTQYF. Written as DNA, the CDR3 is TGTGCCAGCTCACCAGACGGGGATACGCAGTATTTT.

The J gene is TRBJ2-7, the V gene TRBV7-9, with a weak D call TRBD1 (6 bases). The germline CDR1 and CDR2 sequences are SEHNR and FQNEAQ (reference sequence). This CDR3 has 16 amino acids. The V gene lost 3 bases and the J gene lost 0 bases, with 15 bases spanning the gap. CDR3 protein: CASSLGPTGSSYEQYV. CDR3 nucleotide sequence: TGTGCCAGCAGCTTGGGTCCTACAGGGAGCTCCTACGAGCAGTACGTC.

This chain connects TRBV27 to TRBJ2-2; 8 bases fit TRBD2. The length of the CDR3 is 15 residues. The V segment lost 4 bases and the J segment 4 bases; nucleotides outside the gene matches: 5. Germline CDR1 MNHEY, CDR2 SMNVEV (reference sequence). The CDR3: CASSYGGGSTGELFF. The DNA of the CDR3 is TGTGCCAGCAGTTACGGGGGGGGCAGCACCGGGGAGCTGTTTTTT.

J is TRBJ2-3 and V is TRBV5-1; 8 nucleotides align to TRBD2. Germline CDR1 reads SGHRS; CDR2 reads YFSETQ. After removal of 4 bases from V and 2 bases from J, the junction contained 3 bases not matched to a gene. The CDR3 has 14 residues. The CDR3 is CASSVSGVTDTQYF. The CDR3 nucleotides read TGCGCCAGCAGCGTTAGCGGGGTCACAGATACGCAGTATTTT.

In its sample, this clone was seen a few times. The chain couples TRBV2 to TRBJ2-2; 8 nucleotides line up with TRBD2. This CDR3 comprises 15 residues. Trimming at V came to 3 bases and at J to 6 bases, leaving 6 bases not matched to a gene. Germline CDR1 SNHLY, CDR2 FYNNEI. CDR3 region: CASSETGGSSGELFF. Here the CDR3 DNA reads TGTGCCAGCAGTGAGACGGGGGGGTCATCCGGGGAGCTGTTTTTT.

The chain joins TRBV12-5 to TRBJ1-2; the match to TRBD1 covers 7 bases. The CDR3 runs 15 residues. J lost 1 base, V lost 3 bases, and 5 bases had no gene match. Germline CDR1 and CDR2: LGHNT and FRNRAP. The CDR3 DNA sequence: TGTGCTAGTGGTTTCCAGGGGGGGAGTAACTATGGCTACACCTTC. This codes for CASGFQGGSNYGYTF. The whole variable domain, filled in from reference TRBV12-5 and TRBJ1-2, reads DARVTQTPRHKVTEMGQEVTMRCQPILGHNTVFWYRQTMMQGLELLAYFRNRAPLDDSGMPKDRFSAEMPDATLATLKIQPSEPRDSAVYFCASGFQGGSNYGYTFGSGTRLTVV.

This sequence joins TRBV13 and TRBJ1-4; D might be TRBD1 (6 bases). The CDR3 length is 15 residues. With 5 bases removed from V and 3 bases from J, the gap between germline ends came to 13 bases. CDR1 and CDR2 (germline): PRHDT, FYEKMQ (reference sequence). DNA for the CDR3: TGTGCCAGCAGCCAAGGGTCAGGGGCTAATGAAAAACTGTTTTTT. Translated, it gives CASSQGSGANEKLFF.

This sequence joins TRBV18 and TRBJ1-2; D possibly corresponds to TRBD1 (5 bases). The V gene's germline CDR1 is KGHSH and CDR2 LQKENI. V dropped 2 bases and J dropped 4 bases, with 26 bases sitting between them. The CDR3 loop spans 19 amino acids. In DNA, the CDR3 is TGTGCCAGCTCACCATCTGGAGACAGCAATCCAACATCCTCCTATGGCTACACCTTC. It encodes CASSPSGDSNPTSSYGYTF.